The sequence of this T cell receptor (beta chain) was determined in a study of T cells in Graves' hyperthyroidism and ophthalmopathy. Overall study: Prior to any treatment, at the point of initial diagnosis, peripheral blood was collected.

Clinical symptoms, serum thyroxine, TRAb, thyroid ultrasound and orbital computed tomography established diagnosis. This CDR3 has 19 amino acids. Germline CDR1 and CDR2: SEHNR and FQNEAQ (reference sequence). V lost 5 bases and J lost 2, with 24 bases in between. RNA transcripts were the template for amplifying TCR beta CDR3 regions. The TCR CDR3 first-round RT-PCR relied on the HTBI primer set. TCRdb reprocessed the multiplex PCR reads via MiXCR and lists one record per CDR3 protein. In the table there are roughly 350,000 distinct CDR3 sequences, around 13% of which are singletons. In this sample, this clonotype turned up many times.

The sequencing input was blood. The chain uses TRBV7-9 and TRBJ1-4; TRBD1 might be the D (5 bases). The source is a woman under 40 with Graves' ophthalmopathy. The CDR3 nucleotides read TGTGCCAGCAGCCCTAGGGACCCCAATTTGATCACGACTAATGAAAAACTGTTTTTT. As protein: CASSPRDPNLITTNEKLFF.